These T cell receptor beta chains were read from a single sample in a study of T cell changes during pregnancy in multiple sclerosis. Using immunoSEQ multiplex PCR, the repertoire was profiled, and TCRdb retains in-frame clones only, with some absent. The table shows over 85,000 clones, with about nine tenths occurring only once. The source material was peripheral blood, sampled in the second trimester of pregnancy. The receptor source for this set is a female donor in good health, enrolled as a control in a pregnancy study. CDR3s include the opening cysteine and the closing phenylalanine or tryptophan. A D gene is named only where the DNA matches it firmly. Size values are once, few and many counts, or a class for expanded clones, and some rows have none.

d_call j_call v_call clone_size cdr3_aa cdr3_nt
- TRBJ1-4 TRBV6-1 - CASNQGGNEKLFF TGTGCCAGCAACCAGGGAGGTAATGAAAAACTGTTTTTT
- TRBJ2-1 TRBV9 - CASSTGPGDEQFF TGTGCCAGCAGCACGGGTCCTGGCGATGAGCAGTTCTTC
- TRBJ1-5 TRBV7-2 - CASSSRSGNQPQHF TGTGCCAGCAGCTCACGGTCGGGCAATCAGCCCCAGCATTTT
TRBD1 TRBJ2-3 TRBV19 - CASSVGTGWYTDTQYF TGTGCCAGTAGTGTTGGGACAGGGTGGTACACAGATACGCAGTATTTT
- TRBJ2-4 TRBV10-2 - CASVVRGGGKNIQYF TGCGCCAGCGTTGTACGAGGGGGTGGAAAAAACATTCAGTACTTC
TRBD1 TRBJ1-6 TRBV27 - CASSSRGRQYNSPLHF TGTGCCAGCAGCTCCAGGGGGCGCCAATATAATTCACCCCTCCACTTT
- TRBJ2-5 TRBV7-8 - CASSSEILQETQYF TGTGCCAGCAGCTCCGAAATACTCCAAGAGACCCAGTACTTC
TRBD1 TRBJ1-1 TRBV7-6 once CASSPGTGANTEAFF TGTGCCAGCAGCCCCGGGACAGGGGCGAACACTGAAGCTTTCTTT
TRBD1 TRBJ2-7 TRBV18 once CASSPGDSYYEQYF TGTGCCAGCTCACCCGGGGACAGTTACTACGAGCAGTACTTC
- TRBJ1-2 TRBV27 - CASSFAGGTGYTF TGTGCCAGCAGTTTTGCGGGGGGGACGGGCTACACCTTC
TRBD2 TRBJ2-6 TRBV9 - CASSVRLAGGAGANVLTF TGTGCCAGCAGCGTAAGGCTAGCGGGAGGTGCTGGGGCCAACGTCCTGACTTTC
TRBD1 TRBJ1-6 TRBV5-6 few CASSQGGRLSPLHF TGTGCCAGCAGCCAGGGGGGCAGGTTATCACCCCTCCACTTT
- TRBJ2-1 TRBV9 - CASSADRASYNEQFF TGTGCCAGCAGCGCGGACAGAGCCTCCTACAATGAGCAGTTCTTC
TRBD1 TRBJ2-5 TRBV18 - CASSQTGTGSETQYF TGTGCCAGCTCGCAGACAGGGACGGGTTCAGAGACCCAGTACTTC
TRBD2 TRBJ2-2 TRBV7-8 few CASSSERTSGRESGGGELFF TGTGCCAGCAGCTCGGAAAGGACTAGCGGGAGGGAAAGTGGAGGCGGGGAGCTGTTTTTT
- TRBJ2-2 TRBV2 - CASIKGPNTGELFF TGTGCCAGCATCAAGGGGCCGAACACCGGGGAGCTGTTTTTT
- TRBJ1-5 TRBV5-1 once CASSLDRNQPQHF TGCGCCAGCAGCTTGGACAGGAATCAGCCCCAGCATTTT
TRBD2 TRBJ2-3 TRBV5-8 - CASSFGTSGGDTQYF TGTGCCAGCAGCTTCGGGACTAGCGGGGGAGATACGCAGTATTTT
- TRBJ2-7 TRBV11-2 - CASSLDRRSSYEQYF TGTGCCAGCAGCTTAGATCGGCGGAGCTCCTACGAGCAGTACTTC
- TRBJ1-1 TRBV6-5 - CASSYGGIMNTEAFF TGTGCCAGCAGTTACGGAGGGATCATGAACACTGAAGCTTTCTTT
- TRBJ1-1 TRBV18 - CASSPRGDTEAFF TGTGCCAGCTCACCACGGGGGGACACTGAAGCTTTCTTT
TRBD2 TRBJ2-1 TRBV7-2 - CASSLVDTSGRREEFF TGTGCCAGCAGCTTAGTCGATACTAGCGGGAGACGGGAAGAGTTCTTC
- TRBJ1-2 TRBV7-9 - CASSPPGREYGYTF TGTGCCAGCAGCCCCCCGGGACGGGAGTATGGCTACACCTTC
TRBD1 TRBJ2-3 TRBV6-1 - CASSGADRTGSDTQYF TGTGCCAGCAGTGGGGCGGACAGGACGGGATCCGATACGCAGTATTTT
TRBD1 TRBJ1-5 TRBV4-1 - CASSQGVPDRGPVLDSQPQHF TGCGCCAGCAGCCAAGGTGTTCCGGACAGGGGACCCGTGTTGGATAGTCAGCCCCAGCATTTT
TRBD2 TRBJ2-1 TRBV6-4 once CASRSSGNSEQFF TGTGCCAGCAGATCTAGCGGGAACTCGGAGCAGTTCTTC
- TRBJ2-7 TRBV4-3 - CASSRAPEDGYEQYF TGCGCCAGCAGCCGAGCGCCAGAAGACGGGTACGAGCAGTACTTC
- TRBJ2-1 TRBV7-2 - CASSPGVSEQFF TGTGCCAGCAGCCCAGGGGTGAGCGAGCAGTTCTTC
- TRBJ2-1 TRBV7-6 - CASSFTGYNEQFF TGTGCCAGCAGCTTCACGGGGTACAATGAGCAGTTCTTC
TRBD1 TRBJ2-7 TRBV19 - CASSVSRDSYEQYF TGTGCCAGTAGCGTATCCCGGGACAGCTACGAGCAGTACTTC
- TRBJ1-5 TRBV15 - CATSIRGGQPQHF TGTGCCACCAGCATCAGGGGTGGGCAGCCCCAGCATTTT
- TRBJ1-1 TRBV5-1 few CASSLDPTGYTEAFF TGCGCCAGCAGCTTGGACCCCACAGGGTACACTGAAGCTTTCTTT
- TRBJ1-3 TRBV11-3 - CASSLETADTIYF TGTGCCAGCAGCTTAGAAACGGCGGACACCATATATTTT
- TRBJ1-1 TRBV19 - CASSLTTNTEAFF TGTGCCAGTAGTCTCACAACGAACACTGAAGCTTTCTTT
TRBD2 TRBJ2-7 TRBV27 once CASLDPSSGRRREQYF TGTGCCAGCCTGGACCCCTCCAGCGGGAGGAGGCGCGAGCAGTACTTC
- TRBJ2-5 TRBV13 - CASSTPRETQYF TGTGCCAGCAGCACCCCTCGGGAGACCCAGTACTTC
- TRBJ1-1 TRBV7-9 - CASSLERAGQNTEAFF TGTGCCAGCAGCTTAGAAAGGGCAGGGCAGAACACTGAAGCTTTCTTT